One sample yielded the 31 T cell receptor beta chains listed below, sequenced in a study of blood T cell repertoires in COVID-19. The table came from immunoSEQ multiplex PCR; TCRdb's copy has only in-frame clones and leaves some out. The profile shows about 200,000 clones, over 70% of them singletons. The source material was peripheral blood. The receptors come from a woman between 65 and 79 years old with acute or convalescent COVID-19.

The gene calls are TRBV19 and TRBJ2-5; 9 bases fit TRBD1. Germline CDR1 LNHDA, CDR2 SQIVND (reference sequence). CDR3 length equals 15 residues. Losses at the gene ends were 5 bases for V and 5 bases for J; bases not matched to a gene: 9. Here the CDR3 DNA reads TGTGCCAGTAGTGAATTACAGGGGGCAAGGGAGACCCAGTACTTC. The encoded protein is CASSELQGARETQYF.

The chain recombines TRBV19 with TRBJ1-5, with D possibly being TRBD1 (5 bases). CDR3 length: 17 residues. Trimming removed 8 bases at V and 0 bases at J, with 20 bases between. Germline CDR1 and CDR2: LNHDA and SQIVND (reference sequence). For the CDR3, the DNA is TGTGCCAGTCATCCGAAGGGGTTGTGGACTAGCAATCAGCCCCAGCATTTT. Encoded protein: CASHPKGLWTSNQPQHF. Filled out from reference TRBV19 and TRBJ1-5, the complete variable domain reads DGGITQSPKYLFRKEGQNVTLSCEQNLNHDAMYWYRQDPGQGLRLIYYSQIVNDFQKGDIAEGYSVSREKKESFPLTVTSAQKNPTAFYLCASHPKGLWTSNQPQHFGDGTRLSIL.

This clone was seen only a few times. The chain links TRBV2 to TRBJ2-3; 10 bases match TRBD2. Looked up from germline, CDR1 is SNHLY and CDR2 is FYNNEI. CDR3 length: 18 amino acids. The junction had 10 bases not matched to a gene; V was cut back by 3 bases and J by 1 base. CDR3 sequence reads: CASSDWSGRALGTDTQYF. For the CDR3, the DNA is TGTGCCAGCAGTGATTGGAGCGGGAGGGCCTTGGGCACAGATACGCAGTATTTT.

Regarding this clone: One end of the junction fails to match germline, which may point to a read error. This chain joins TRBV7-7 and TRBJ2-2, with TRBD1 identical over 11 bases. Germline-derived CDR1 and CDR2 are SSHAT and FNYEAQ (reference sequence). The CDR3 sequence is 16 residues long. The CDR3 spells CASSSRTGGETGELFF. Written as DNA, the CDR3 is TGTGCTAGCAGCTCAAGGACAGGGGGCGAGACCGGGGAGCTGTTTTTT.

The chain links TRBV9 to TRBJ1-2; 8 bases line up with TRBD1. The CDR3 contains 14 residues. From germline, CDR1 is SGDLS and CDR2 YYNGEE. The trim removed 4 bases at V and 1 base at J, leaving 3 bases unmatched. In DNA form, the CDR3 reads TGTGCCAGCAGCAAAGGACAGGGTAACTATGGCTACACCTTC. Protein product: CASSKGQGNYGYTF. Based on the CDR3 plus reference TRBV9 and TRBJ1-2, the full variable domain is DSGVTQTPKHLITATGQRVTLRCSPRSGDLSVYWYQQSLDQGLQFLIQYYNGEERAKGNILERFSAQQFPDLHSELNLSSLELGDSALYFCASSKGQGNYGYTFGSGTRLTVV.

In this sample, this clone turned up a few times. This chain joins TRBV3-1 (or the pseudogene TRBV3-2) and TRBJ2-1; possible D gene TRBD1, 5 bases. Trimming took 4 bases from V and 0 from J, leaving 13 bases between them. CDR3 length equals 16 residues. The germline V gene encodes CDR1 LGHDT and CDR2 YNNKEL (reference sequence). CDR3 sequence: CASSPKGFSSYNEQFF. The CDR3 DNA follows: TGTGCCAGCAGCCCCAAGGGGTTTAGCTCCTACAATGAGCAGTTCTTC.

The chain employs TRBV5-4 and TRBJ2-2, with TRBD2 identical over 12 bases. Trimming took 2 bases from V and 6 from J; bases not matched to a gene: 8. The germline gives CDR1 SGHNT, CDR2 YYREEE (reference sequence). The CDR3 is 17 residues long. CDR3 nucleotides: TGTGCCAGCAGCTTCGGACTAGCGGGAAGGTTGCCCGGGGAGCTGTTTTTT. It yields the protein CASSFGLAGRLPGELFF.

The rearrangement links TRBV7-2 to TRBJ1-2, with D unclear. Trimming stripped 0 bases from V and 3 bases from J, with 8 bases between. Germline V CDR1 and CDR2: SGHTA, FQGNSA. This CDR3 is 14 amino acids long. The CDR3, as DNA: TGTGCCAGCAGCTTAGCGTCCGCAGACTATGGCTACACCTTC. This gives the protein CASSLASADYGYTF.

This clone has just a few counts. The rearrangement links TRBV7-8 to TRBJ2-7; D uncertain. The CDR3 has 14 residues. V was trimmed by 4 bases and J by 0 bases, leaving 10 bases between them. Germline V CDR1 and CDR2: SGHVS, FQNEAQ. The CDR3 DNA reads as TGTGCCAGCAGCTCCAGTTCTGGCTCCTACGAGCAGTACTTC. Its protein is CASSSSSGSYEQYF.

This clone was seen only once. The chain recombines TRBV18 with TRBJ2-1; D possibly corresponds to TRBD1 (6 bases). The germline CDR1 and CDR2 sequences are KGHSH and LQKENI. The ends were cut back, 4 bases at V and 0 bases at J, with 10 bases in the middle. This CDR3 is 15 amino acids long. The CDR3 DNA is TGTGCCAGCTCACGACAGGATAGCTCCTACAATGAGCAGTTCTTC. Translating gives CASSRQDSSYNEQFF.

V usage is TRBV5-1 and J usage is TRBJ2-2; TRBD1 matches 8 bases. Per the germline V gene, CDR1 is SGHRS and CDR2 is YFSETQ. The CDR3 consists of 16 residues. Losses at the gene ends were 3 bases for V and 2 bases for J; bases not matched to a gene: 6. The CDR3 DNA reads as TGCGCCAGCAGCTCTACGGGACAGGCTAACACCGGGGAGCTGTTTTTT. It specifies CASSSTGQANTGELFF. Together with reference TRBV5-1 and TRBJ2-2, the CDR3 gives the full variable domain: KAGVTQTPRYLIKTRGQQVTLSCSPISGHRSVSWYQQTPGQGLQFLFEYFSETQRNKGNFPGRFSGRQFSNSRSEMNVSTLELGDSALYLCASSSTGQANTGELFFGEGSRLTVL.

CDR3 nucleotide sequence: TGTGCCAGCTCACCTAACGGTAACTATGGCTACACCTTC. Its protein product is CASSPNGNYGYTF. The chain recombines TRBV18 with TRBJ1-2; D gene unclear. CDR1 and CDR2 (germline): KGHSH, LQKENI. V was shortened by 3 bases and J by 1 base, with 6 bases between the two germline ends. The CDR3 sequence is 13 residues long.

The chain combines TRBV30 with TRBJ2-5; TRBD2 matches 10 bases. Losses at the gene ends were 5 bases for V and 4 bases for J; bases not matched to a gene: 10. This CDR3 has 15 amino acids. The germline V gene encodes CDR1 GTSNPN and CDR2 SVGIG (reference sequence). CDR3 in amino acids: CAWAILAGALETQYF. The CDR3, as DNA: TGTGCCTGGGCCATCCTAGCGGGAGCGTTAGAGACCCAGTACTTC.

The chain joins TRBV4-2 to TRBJ2-7; weak D call: TRBD2 (6 bases). V was cut by 1 base and J by 5 bases, with 15 bases left in between. Germline loops: CDR1 LGHNA, CDR2 YNFKEQ. The CDR3 extends over 15 amino acids. The CDR3 region is CASSQADRGSDEQYF. The CDR3 DNA follows: TGTGCCAGCAGCCAAGCCGACCGGGGGAGTGACGAGCAGTACTTC.

The V gene is TRBV6-5, the J gene TRBJ2-7, with TRBD2 matching over 8 bases. Trimming removed 3 bases from V and 0 bases from J; junction bases left unmatched: 1. In germline, CDR1 is MNHEY, CDR2 SVGAGI. The CDR3 loop spans 14 amino acids. CDR3 DNA: TGTGCCAGCAGTTATCGGGGGGGCTCCTACGAGCAGTACTTC. Translating gives CASSYRGGSYEQYF.

The CDR3 DNA sequence: TGTGCCAGTAGTATCAGACAGGGCACAGATACGCAGTATTTT. Amino acid sequence: CASSIRQGTDTQYF. V gene TRBV19 combines with J gene TRBJ2-3; perhaps TRBD1 as D (6 bases). CDR1 LNHDA and CDR2 SQIVND come from the germline V gene (reference sequence). The V and J ends lost 3 bases and 1 base respectively, with 8 bases between them. The CDR3 has 14 amino acids. Looking up the rest from reference TRBV19 and TRBJ2-3 gives the full variable domain: DGGITQSPKYLFRKEGQNVTLSCEQNLNHDAMYWYRQDPGQGLRLIYYSQIVNDFQKGDIAEGYSVSREKKESFPLTVTSAQKNPTAFYLCASSIRQGTDTQYFGPGTRLTVL.

V and J are TRBV27 and TRBJ2-2, with a possible D match to TRBD2 (5 bases). Germline values: CDR1 MNHEY, CDR2 SMNVEV (reference sequence). The ends were cut back, 3 bases at V and 1 base at J, with 6 bases in the middle. CDR3 length: 14 residues. Here the CDR3 DNA reads TGTGCCAGCAGTTTTGGAGGGAACACCGGGGAGCTGTTTTTT. It codes for CASSFGGNTGELFF.

The chain links TRBV19 to TRBJ2-6; 10 bases agree with TRBD1. V shed 6 bases and J 2 bases; nucleotides not matched to a gene: 7. The CDR3 is 17 residues long. Germline lookup yields CDR1 LNHDA and CDR2 SQIVND (reference sequence). CDR3 in DNA: TGTGCCAGTAGGCCGGGACAGGGGTACCCTGGGGCCAACGTCCTGACTTTC. Its translation is CASRPGQGYPGANVLTF.

The chain links TRBV28 to TRBJ1-5; D unresolved. Trimming cost V 1 base and J 4 bases, with 8 bases left between them. Looked up from germline, CDR1 is MDHEN and CDR2 is SYDVKM. The CDR3 extends over 14 amino acids. The CDR3 nucleotides are TGTGCCAGCAGTTTATTGTTAGCAAATCAGCCCCAGCATTTT. Translation: CASSLLLANQPQHF. The full variable domain, with the rest looked up from reference TRBV28 and TRBJ1-5, is DVKVTQSSRYLVKRTGEKVFLECVQDMDHENMFWYRQDPGLGLRLIYFSYDVKMKEKGDIPEGYSVSREKKERFSLILESASTNQTSMYLCASSLLLANQPQHFGDGTRLSIL.

The J gene is TRBJ2-3, the V gene TRBV5-5; a possible D gene is TRBD1 (5 bases). The CDR3 has 15 residues. Trimming stripped 1 base from V and 5 bases from J, with 14 bases between. Germline V CDR1 and CDR2: SGHKS, YYEKEE (reference sequence). CDR3 DNA: TGTGCCAGCAGCTTGAGGTCCCCAGGGATAGATACGCAGTATTTT. Protein product: CASSLRSPGIDTQYF.

This chain connects TRBV28 to TRBJ2-3; TRBD2 matches 9 bases. Germline CDR1 and CDR2: MDHEN and SYDVKM. The CDR3 runs 17 residues. V was clipped by 7 bases and J by 1 base; unmatched bases: 12. The CDR3 DNA reads as TGTGCCAGCACCCCCCCGGGACTAGCCCGAGGCACAGATACGCAGTATTTT. Translated: CASTPPGLARGTDTQYF.

V and J are TRBV6-4 and TRBJ1-5; D may be TRBD1 (5 bases). The CDR3 is 20 residues long. Trimming removed 3 bases at V and 0 bases at J, with 24 bases between. The germline V gene has CDR1 MRHNA and CDR2 SNTAGT. The chain's CDR3 is CASSESGGAGMETSNQPQHF. The CDR3 DNA follows: TGTGCCAGCAGTGAATCGGGCGGGGCGGGGATGGAAACTAGCAATCAGCCCCAGCATTTT.

This chain uses TRBV28 with TRBJ1-3, with 9 bases matching TRBD1. V lost 5 bases, J lost 8 bases, and 4 bases stayed unmatched. This CDR3 comprises 13 residues. Per germline, CDR1 MDHEN and CDR2 SYDVKM. The CDR3 sequence: CASSGTGIYTIYF. CDR3 in DNA: TGTGCCAGCAGTGGGACAGGGATTTACACCATATATTTT.

This clone was seen more than once but under ten times. V is TRBV24-1 and J is TRBJ2-1; D is possibly TRBD2 (5 bases). The germline gives CDR1 KGHDR, CDR2 SFDVKD. V was clipped by 7 bases and J by 5 bases, with 11 bases between them. This CDR3 is built from 13 residues. This CDR3 is CATSRERHNEQFF. CDR3 nucleotide sequence: TGTGCCACCAGCCGGGAACGCCACAATGAGCAGTTCTTC.

V usage is TRBV5-1 and J usage is TRBJ2-1; 9 nucleotides match TRBD2. The V gene end was trimmed by 1 base and the J gene end by 0 bases; junction bases not matched to a gene: 5. CDR1 is SGHRS and CDR2 is YFSETQ in the germline V gene. CDR3 size: 17 residues. The CDR3 region is CASSLNSREGSYNEQFF. For the CDR3, the DNA is TGCGCCAGCAGCTTGAACTCGCGGGAGGGCTCCTACAATGAGCAGTTCTTC.

The chain combines TRBV5-1 with TRBJ1-1, with a possible D match to TRBD1 (6 bases). This CDR3 has 14 residues. V lost 0 bases and J lost 3, with 9 bases in between. From germline, CDR1 is SGHRS and CDR2 YFSETQ. CDR3: CASSLGPGDTEAFF. Written as DNA, the CDR3 is TGCGCCAGCAGCTTGGGTCCAGGGGACACTGAAGCTTTCTTT.

The rearrangement links TRBV19 to TRBJ2-6; D unclear. V was cut by 6 bases and J by 0 bases, with 12 bases left in between. CDR3 length: 16 amino acids. Germline CDR1 is LNHDA and CDR2 is SQIVND (reference sequence). DNA for the CDR3: TGTGCCAGTAGGACTCTCCAGAGCTCTGGGGCCAACGTCCTGACTTTC. Translating gives CASRTLQSSGANVLTF.

This rearrangement joins TRBV28 to TRBJ1-2; D is possibly TRBD1 (5 bases). The CDR3 has 15 amino acids. The V and J ends lost 1 base and 0 bases respectively, with 9 bases between them. Germline assignment: CDR1 MDHEN and CDR2 SYDVKM. The CDR3 DNA is TGTGCCAGCAGTTTATCGGACAACTCTAACTATGGCTACACCTTC. Protein: CASSLSDNSNYGYTF.

The J gene is TRBJ2-1, the V gene TRBV24-1; 7 bases agree with TRBD2. CDR1 is KGHDR and CDR2 is SFDVKD in the germline V gene. CDR3 length equals 17 residues. Germline trimming cut 1 base from V and 6 bases from J; bases unmatched to any gene: 11. CDR3 bases: TGTGCCACCAGTGATTTTGGGGGGGGAGACTACCCCAATGAGCAGTTCTTC. Translating gives CATSDFGGGDYPNEQFF.

The V gene is TRBV28, the J gene TRBJ1-1, with D unresolved. CDR3 size: 14 residues. Germline CDR1 reads MDHEN; CDR2 reads SYDVKM. V was pared by 2 bases and J by 5 bases, with 12 bases between. The CDR3 is CASSLPGKGTEAFF. In DNA form, the CDR3 reads TGTGCCAGCAGTTTACCGGGAAAAGGGACTGAAGCTTTCTTT.

The chain joins TRBV7-8 to TRBJ2-1; TRBD1 aligns across 9 bases. The germline CDR1 and CDR2 sequences are SGHVS and FQNEAQ. CDR3 size: 15 residues. V gave up 5 bases and J gave up 2 bases; unmatched junction bases: 4. The CDR3 DNA reads as TGTGCCAGCAGCCGACAGGGGGGCCCCTACAATGAGCAGTTCTTC. As protein: CASSRQGGPYNEQFF.